A selection of T cell receptor beta chains follows, all from one sample in a study of OX40 agonist ivuxolimab in advanced cancers. Using immunoSEQ multiplex PCR, the repertoire was profiled, and TCRdb retains in-frame clones only, with some absent. Of approximately 120,000 clones listed, around 92% are singletons. The sample was CD4+ or CD8+ T cells sorted from blood, taken in a trial of the OX40 agonist ivuxolimab. These receptors all stem from an adult with an advanced solid tumor such as melanoma, head and neck, liver or kidney cancer. Each CDR3 is given with its conserved first and last residue. A D gene is named only where the DNA matches it firmly. A clone size is listed for some rows: how often the clone was seen (once, few, many), or a class if it is expanded.

TGTGCCAGCAGGACGGTAAAGGGACTGAACACCGGGGAGCTGTTTTTT | CASRTVKGLNTGELFF | TRBV7-3 | 16 | TRBJ2-2 | - | -
TGTGCCAGCAGCCCCGGACAGGAGCAGTACTTC | CASSPGQEQYF | TRBV7-9 | 11 | TRBJ2-7 | - | -
TGTGCCAGTAGTCCTAGGACTAGCGGGAGAGATCTTACGAGCGAGCAGTACTTC | CASSPRTSGRDLTSEQYF | TRBV19 | 18 | TRBJ2-7 | TRBD2 | -
TGTGCCAGCAGCTTACGCATAGCGGAAGTAGGAAGGCCTGTTGGGAATGAGCAGTTCTTC | CASSLRIAEVGRPVGNEQFF | TRBV7-6 | 20 | TRBJ2-1 | - | once
TGTGCCAGCAGCTTACGGGACAGCTTATATGGCTACACCTTC | CASSLRDSLYGYTF | TRBV11-2 | 14 | TRBJ1-2 | TRBD1 | -
TGTGCCAGCAGTTACAAGGTCTTCCAGCATTTT | CASSYKVFQHF | TRBV6-5 | 11 | TRBJ1-5 | - | -
TGCGCCAGCAGCCAGATTGACATTATGGTGTACACCGGGGAGCTGTTTTTT | CASSQIDIMVYTGELFF | TRBV4-1 | 17 | TRBJ2-2 | - | -
TGTGCCAGCAGTGAATCCGCGGGGGGACAGGGGGCCCAGTACTTC | CASSESAGGQGAQYF | TRBV25-1 | 15 | TRBJ2-5 | TRBD1 | few
TGTGCCAGCAGTGAAGCGCGGGACAGCACTGGACACTTC | CASSEARDSTGHF | TRBV6-1 | 13 | TRBJ2-7 | - | -
TGTGCCAGCAGCTTAATGGGGGGCGGGTCCCAGCATTTT | CASSLMGGGSQHF | TRBV7-2 | 13 | TRBJ1-5 | - | -
TGTGCCAGCAGCTTGGTCCATAACTATGGCTACACCTTC | CASSLVHNYGYTF | TRBV5-8 | 13 | TRBJ1-2 | - | once
TGTGCCAGTAGTACCATGACGGTAACTAATGAAAAACTGTTTTTT | CASSTMTVTNEKLFF | TRBV19 | 15 | TRBJ1-4 | - | -
TGTGCCAGTAGCGCCACTAGCGGAGCCATCTACAATGAGCAGTTCTTC | CASSATSGAIYNEQFF | TRBV19 | 16 | TRBJ2-1 | TRBD2 | -
TGTGCCAGCAGCCCTAATATGAACACTGAAGCTTTCTTT | CASSPNMNTEAFF | TRBV7-9 | 13 | TRBJ1-1 | - | -
TGTGCCAGCAGCTCGGACAGGATAAGCAATCAGCCCCAGCATTTT | CASSSDRISNQPQHF | TRBV7-8 | 15 | TRBJ1-5 | TRBD1 | once
TGTGCCAGTAAATTGGACAGCAACTATGGCTACACCTTC | CASKLDSNYGYTF | TRBV19 | 13 | TRBJ1-2 | - | -
TGTGCCAGTAGTACCCGACAGCGAGGAAACACCATATATTTT | CASSTRQRGNTIYF | TRBV19 | 14 | TRBJ1-3 | - | -
TGTGCCAGCAGTGATCGGAGCGGGTCTAGCTCCTACAATGAGCAGTTCTTC | CASSDRSGSSSYNEQFF | TRBV6-1 | 17 | TRBJ2-1 | - | -
TGTGCCAGCAGCCTCCGAGGACAGGGTTTGAACAATGAGCAGTTCTTC | CASSLRGQGLNNEQFF | TRBV28 | 16 | TRBJ2-1 | TRBD1 | -
TGTGCCAGCAGCCTACGAATGGGGCGGGGGCAAGACTATGGCTACACCTTC | CASSLRMGRGQDYGYTF | TRBV7-2 | 17 | TRBJ1-2 | - | -
TGTGCCAGCAGCGTTGGACTAGCGGGGTTTCTGAACACCGGGGAGCTGTTTTTT | CASSVGLAGFLNTGELFF | TRBV9 | 18 | TRBJ2-2 | TRBD2 | -
TGTGCCAGCAGTATTCCAGGACAGGGGCGGCTAGATGAGCAGTTCTTC | CASSIPGQGRLDEQFF | TRBV28 | 16 | TRBJ2-1 | TRBD1 | -
TGTGCCTGGAGGCCCGGAGGGGGAAGCAATCAGCCCCAGCATTTT | CAWRPGGGSNQPQHF | TRBV30 | 15 | TRBJ1-5 | - | -
TGTGCCAGCTCACCGGGGCAGGTCCCCTACGAGCAGTACTTC | CASSPGQVPYEQYF | TRBV18 | 14 | TRBJ2-7 | - | -
TGTGCCACCAGCAGTGGACTAGCGGGAGACCATGAGCAGTTCTTC | CATSSGLAGDHEQFF | TRBV15 | 15 | TRBJ2-1 | TRBD2 | -
TGTGCCAGCAGCAAAGTACCCAGTCGCGATGCTTTCTTT | CASSKVPSRDAFF | TRBV21-1 | 13 | TRBJ1-1 | - | -
TGTGCCAGCAGCCAAGACCCAGGGAATAGCAATCAGCCCCAGCATTTT | CASSQDPGNSNQPQHF | TRBV5-4 | 16 | TRBJ1-5 | - | once
TGTGCCAGTAGTATGCCAGACAGGAGGCATCAGCCCCAGCATTTT | CASSMPDRRHQPQHF | TRBV19 | 15 | TRBJ1-5 | - | -
TGTGCCAGTTGCCGGAGAAGGGGTGAAAAACTGTTTTTT | CASCRRRGEKLFF | TRBV19 | 13 | TRBJ1-4 | - | -
TGTGCCAGCAGCTGGAGGACAGGGAACACTGAAGCTTTCTTT | CASSWRTGNTEAFF | TRBV7-8 | 14 | TRBJ1-1 | TRBD1 | -
TGTGCCAGCAGTTATGAGGGCCTCGAGCAGTACTTC | CASSYEGLEQYF | TRBV6-5 | 12 | TRBJ2-7 | - | -
TGTGCCAGCAGATTCAGGACAGGATCGAACACTGAAGCTTTCTTT | CASRFRTGSNTEAFF | TRBV28 | 15 | TRBJ1-1 | TRBD1 | few
TGTGCCAGCAGCCTGCAGGGTTCTGGGGCCAACGTCCTGACTTTC | CASSLQGSGANVLTF | TRBV11-3 | 15 | TRBJ2-6 | - | -
TGTGCCAGCAGCTCGAAGGGGGGAGATAATTCACCCCTCCACTTT | CASSSKGGDNSPLHF | TRBV11-2 | 15 | TRBJ1-6 | - | once
TGTGCCAGTAGTTTATGGACAGGGAACTATGGCTACACCTTC | CASSLWTGNYGYTF | TRBV19 | 14 | TRBJ1-2 | TRBD1 | -
TGTGCCAGCAGCTTATCTTTCGACAGGTCGATCTCTGGAAACACCATATATTTT | CASSLSFDRSISGNTIYF | TRBV7-2 | 18 | TRBJ1-3 | - | once
TGTGCCAGCAGCCCACGGACACTTGGCAATACGCAGTATTTT | CASSPRTLGNTQYF | TRBV13 | 14 | TRBJ2-3 | - | -
TGTGCCAGCAGCGGGGGCGGGCTTGGGGCCAACGTCCTGACTTTC | CASSGGGLGANVLTF | TRBV7-3 | 15 | TRBJ2-6 | - | -
TGTGCCAGCAGTTTATTGGGTAGCGGGGGGGGCGAGCAGTACTTC | CASSLLGSGGGEQYF | TRBV27 | 15 | TRBJ2-7 | TRBD2 | -
TGTGCCAGCAGCCCGATCCTCCCCCTCAGCGGTGTGACCTACGAGCAGTACTTC | CASSPILPLSGVTYEQYF | TRBV11-3 | 18 | TRBJ2-7 | - | -
TGTGCCAGCAGCTTAGAGGGGAGGGTTTGGTCTTTCTTT | CASSLEGRVWSFF | TRBV7-9 | 13 | TRBJ1-1 | - | -
TGTGCCAGCAGTGCGTTAGGAGGGGGCCTCTACAATGAGCAGTTCTTC | CASSALGGGLYNEQFF | TRBV6-1 | 16 | TRBJ2-1 | - | -
TGCGCCAGCAGCTTGGAGGGCCTCAACGAGCAGTACTTC | CASSLEGLNEQYF | TRBV5-1 | 13 | TRBJ2-7 | - | -
TGTGCCAGCAGCTTAGGACAGAGCTATGGCTACACCTTC | CASSLGQSYGYTF | TRBV11-3 | 13 | TRBJ1-2 | - | -
TGCGCCAGCAGCCAAAAGGGACACACAGATACGCAGTATTTT | CASSQKGHTDTQYF | TRBV4-1 | 14 | TRBJ2-3 | - | -
TGTGCCAGCAGCCAGGGATCAGCGAACACCGGGGAGCTGTTTTTT | CASSQGSANTGELFF | TRBV28 | 15 | TRBJ2-2 | - | -
TGTGCCATCAGTGGGGGAACAGGGGACGTTTTCAATGAGCAGTTCTTC | CAISGGTGDVFNEQFF | TRBV10-3 | 16 | TRBJ2-1 | TRBD1 | once
TGCGCCAGCAGCCAAGCGGGACAGCAACAGTGGGAGACCCAGTACTTC | CASSQAGQQQWETQYF | TRBV4-1 | 16 | TRBJ2-5 | TRBD1 | -
TGTGCCAGCAGCCATGCCCAGGGGGAAGGGCGGACTGAAGCTTTCTTT | CASSHAQGEGRTEAFF | TRBV4-2 | 16 | TRBJ1-1 | TRBD1 | few
TGCGCCAGCAACGTTGACATCAGGGGAGGAAACTATGGCTACACCTTC | CASNVDIRGGNYGYTF | TRBV5-1 | 16 | TRBJ1-2 | - | -
TGTGCCAGCAGTACCCCTCAAGCTGGTACGCAGTATTTT | CASSTPQAGTQYF | TRBV27 | 13 | TRBJ2-3 | - | -
TGCGCCAGCAGCTATGGAGTAGGGTGGAATGAAAAACTGTTTTTT | CASSYGVGWNEKLFF | TRBV5-1 | 15 | TRBJ1-4 | - | -
TGCGCCAGCAGTGAAGCAGGGGGCAATCAGCCCCAGCATTTT | CASSEAGGNQPQHF | TRBV10-2 | 14 | TRBJ1-5 | - | -
TGTGCCAGCAGCTTAAGGACCGGGGGAGAGCAGTACTTC | CASSLRTGGEQYF | TRBV11-2 | 13 | TRBJ2-7 | - | once
TGCGCCAGCAGCCGGGGACAGGCCCCCAATGAGCAGTTCTTC | CASSRGQAPNEQFF | TRBV5-1 | 14 | TRBJ2-1 | TRBD1 | -
TGTGCCAGCTGTGGGGGCACCAATCAGCCCCAGCATTTT | CASCGGTNQPQHF | TRBV6-5 | 13 | TRBJ1-5 | - | -
TGTGCCAGTAGTACCCCCCGCCCCGCCAATGAGCAGTTCTTC | CASSTPRPANEQFF | TRBV19 | 14 | TRBJ2-1 | - | -
TGTGCCAGCAGCTTGACGGAGGGGAATGGCTACACCTTC | CASSLTEGNGYTF | TRBV5-4 | 13 | TRBJ1-2 | - | -
TGTGCCTGGAGTGACCCGGCTAGCGGACTGGAGACCCAGTACTTC | CAWSDPASGLETQYF | TRBV30 | 15 | TRBJ2-5 | TRBD2 | -
TGCAGCGTTGATACAGGGGGTTCCTACGAGCAGTACTTC | CSVDTGGSYEQYF | TRBV29-1 | 13 | TRBJ2-7 | TRBD1 | -